The 25 T cell receptor beta chains below all came from one sample that was sequenced in a study of blood T cell repertoires in COVID-19 (dated by TCRdb to the early 2020s). The protocol used for the library was the immunoSEQ multiplex PCR assay. This is the immuneACCESS table as TCRdb keeps it, with only in-frame sequences that have V and J called. A part of the clones is gone; compared with another copy, unresolved V genes explain less than half, and the rest is unexplained. This sample is represented by about 210,000 clones; approximately 90% of them were singletons. The top ten hold about 4.8% of the sample. What was sequenced was peripheral blood. Source of these receptors: a middle-aged woman with acute or convalescent COVID-19.

V is TRBV6-5 and J is TRBJ1-2; D is unresolved. The V end was cut by 4 bases, the J end by 4 bases, with 16 bases between. CDR1 is MNHEY, CDR2 SVGAGI, per germline. The CDR3 runs to 15 residues. This CDR3 reads CASSSTIGGGYGYTF. Written as DNA, the CDR3 is TGTGCCAGCAGTTCTACCATAGGCGGAGGCTATGGCTACACCTTC.

The gene calls are TRBV2 and TRBJ1-5; 9 bases align to TRBD1. V was clipped by 6 bases and J by 6 bases; unmatched bases: 6. The CDR3 runs to 14 residues. Germline assignment: CDR1 SNHLY and CDR2 FYNNEI. The CDR3 DNA is TGTGCCAGCAGCGTGGACAGGGGTCGTCAGCCCCAGCATTTT. The encoded protein is CASSVDRGRQPQHF.

J is TRBJ1-5 and V is TRBV5-1, with D unclear. The V end lost 0 bases, the J end lost 4 bases, and 8 bases lay between the germline ends. The CDR3 is 14 residues long. Germline V gives CDR1 SGHRS, CDR2 YFSETQ. The CDR3 here is CASSLEARNQPQHF. The CDR3 nucleotides read TGCGCCAGCAGCTTGGAGGCGCGGAATCAGCCCCAGCATTTT.

This chain connects TRBV19 to TRBJ1-2; D gene ambiguous. V was cut by 7 bases and J by 2 bases, with 14 bases left in between. The CDR3 has 14 amino acids. Germline CDR1 reads LNHDA; CDR2 reads SQIVND (reference sequence). Here the CDR3 reads CASNPTEKNYGYTF. The CDR3 DNA sequence: TGTGCCAGTAACCCCACAGAGAAGAACTATGGCTACACCTTC.

The chain carries TRBV7-2 and TRBJ2-1; 8 bases fit TRBD2. This CDR3 has 17 residues. CDR1 is SGHTA, CDR2 FQGNSA, per germline. The trim removed 0 bases at V and 1 base at J, leaving 5 bases unmatched. CDR3 amino acids: CASSLAGTSGSYNEQFF. CDR3 coding DNA: TGTGCCAGCAGCTTAGCCGGGACTAGTGGATCCTACAATGAGCAGTTCTTC.

The chain uses TRBV29-1 and TRBJ1-2; weak D call: TRBD1 (5 bases). CDR1 SQVTM and CDR2 ANQGSEA come from the germline V gene. Trimming left V 2 bases short and J 8 bases short, with 15 bases between. The CDR3 sequence is 13 residues long. As DNA, the CDR3 is TGCAGCGTTGAAATTTCCCCAGGGCTCGGCTACACCTTC. Translated, it gives CSVEISPGLGYTF.

This sequence joins TRBV5-1 and TRBJ1-2; maybe TRBD1 (6 bases). V gave up 1 base and J gave up 3 bases, with 10 bases separating them. The germline V gene has CDR1 SGHRS and CDR2 YFSETQ. The CDR3 consists of 14 residues. The CDR3, as DNA: TGCGCCAGCAGCTTGTCAGGGGCCCACTATGGCTACACCTTC. Amino acid sequence: CASSLSGAHYGYTF.

The chain joins TRBV2 to TRBJ1-3, with D unclear. There are 17 residues in the CDR3. The V gene lost 7 bases and the J gene lost 4 bases, with 23 bases spanning the gap. Germline V gene lookup returns CDR1 SNHLY and CDR2 FYNNEI. The CDR3 DNA reads as TGTGCCAGCAAGCGATTTACCGTCACCCAACAAGGAAACACCATATATTTT. It yields the protein CASKRFTVTQQGNTIYF.

The chain employs TRBV6-4 and TRBJ1-1, with 9 nucleotides matching TRBD1. The length of the CDR3 is 17 residues. With V trimmed by 2 bases and J by 1 base, 8 bases remained unmatched. Germline V CDR1 and CDR2: MRHNA, SNTAGT. The CDR3 loop is CASSDGFGDRENTEAFF. In DNA, the CDR3 is TGTGCCAGCAGTGACGGTTTTGGGGACAGGGAGAACACTGAAGCTTTCTTT.

The J gene is TRBJ1-3, the V gene TRBV5-6, with TRBD1 as a possible D gene (6 bases). The V gene's germline CDR1 is SGHDT and CDR2 YYEEEE. V was clipped by 4 bases and J by 0 bases, with 17 bases between them. The CDR3 runs to 17 residues. The CDR3 sequence is CASSHYREKSSGNTIYF. The CDR3 region has the DNA TGTGCCAGCAGCCACTACAGGGAAAAGAGCTCTGGAAACACCATATATTTT.

J is TRBJ1-2 and V is TRBV2; no definite D call. V shed 0 bases and J shed 5 bases, with 13 bases lying between them. The CDR3 is 15 amino acids. Germline CDR1 SNHLY, CDR2 FYNNEI. The DNA of the CDR3 is TGTGCCAGCAGTGAAGCCCGCTGGCAGGTATATGGCTACACCTTC. It encodes CASSEARWQVYGYTF.

The chain recombines TRBV6-1 with TRBJ2-1; 7 bases map to TRBD2. The CDR3 covers 14 residues. CDR1 is MNHNS, CDR2 SASEGT, per germline. J gave up 3 bases and V 3 bases, and 2 bases lay outside the gene matches. This CDR3 reads CASSDREGYNEQFF. CDR3 in DNA: TGTGCCAGCAGTGACAGGGAGGGCTACAATGAGCAGTTCTTC.

The sample holds one count of this clone. V usage is TRBV6-4 and J usage is TRBJ2-2, with 9 positions matching TRBD2. CDR1 is MRHNA, CDR2 SNTAGT, per germline. Trimming at V came to 0 bases and at J to 6 bases, leaving 2 bases not matched to a gene. The CDR3 is 15 residues long. The CDR3 spells CASSDSAGGPGELFF. The DNA for the CDR3 is TGTGCCAGCAGTGACTCGGCGGGGGGGCCCGGGGAGCTGTTTTTT.

The CDR3: CASSETSATDTQYF. In DNA form, the CDR3 reads TGTGCCAGTTCGGAAACTAGCGCAACAGATACGCAGTATTTT. The V and J genes are TRBV18 and TRBJ2-3; 7 bases align to TRBD2. Germline CDR1 is KGHSH and CDR2 is LQKENI. The CDR3 totals 14 residues. Losses at the gene ends were 9 bases for V and 3 bases for J; bases not matched to a gene: 9.

The rearrangement links TRBV2 to TRBJ1-5, with D perhaps TRBD1 (6 bases). The CDR3 contains 15 residues. The V and J ends lost 5 bases and 2 bases respectively, with 13 bases between them. Germline V lookup: CDR1 SNHLY, CDR2 FYNNEI. The CDR3 nucleotides are TGTGCCAGCAGTAGGACAGAATCAGGCAATCAGCCCCAGCATTTT. Translation gives CASSRTESGNQPQHF.

The genes are TRBV3-1 (or the pseudogene TRBV3-2) and TRBJ2-5; 7 bases are a match to TRBD1. CDR3 length: 13 residues. Germline values: CDR1 LGHDT, CDR2 YNNKEL (reference sequence). The J segment lost 6 bases and the V segment lost 4 bases, leaving 5 bases of the junction unmatched. The CDR3 loop reads CASSPGQLQTQYF. Written as DNA, the CDR3 is TGTGCCAGCAGCCCGGGACAGTTGCAGACCCAGTACTTC.

The chain carries TRBV11-2 and TRBJ1-1; D gene ambiguous. The length of the CDR3 is 12 residues. The germline gives CDR1 SGHAT, CDR2 FQNNGV. The V gene lost 2 bases and the J gene lost 6 bases, with 7 bases spanning the gap. As DNA, the CDR3 is TGTGCCAGCAGCTTAAACTTGCCTGAAGCTTTCTTT. Protein sequence: CASSLNLPEAFF.

V and J are TRBV30 and TRBJ1-1; unclear D gene. V was shortened by 1 base and J by 5 bases, with 17 bases between the two germline ends. This CDR3 comprises 15 residues. From germline, CDR1 is GTSNPN and CDR2 SVGIG (reference sequence). CDR3 DNA sequence: TGTGCCTGGAGTGGACACACCTTCACGGGGACTGAAGCTTTCTTT. Amino acids: CAWSGHTFTGTEAFF.

This chain connects TRBV3-1 (or the pseudogene TRBV3-2) to TRBJ1-6; no reliable D call. V was pared by 2 bases and J by 9 bases, with 11 bases between. The CDR3 totals 14 residues. Germline assignment: CDR1 LGHDT and CDR2 YNNKEL (reference sequence). The CDR3 reads CASSQPIRSSPLHF. The CDR3 DNA reads as TGTGCCAGCAGCCAACCTATAAGGAGTTCACCCCTCCACTTT.

This chain joins TRBV6-1 and TRBJ2-7, with D maybe TRBD1 (5 bases). Germline V gives CDR1 MNHNS, CDR2 SASEGT. The ends were cut back, 3 bases at V and 6 bases at J, with 12 bases in the middle. The CDR3 is 13 residues long. The CDR3 DNA reads TGTGCCAGCAGTGACAGGGTTATCAGCGAGCAGTACGTC. Protein sequence: CASSDRVISEQYV.

The chain recombines TRBV2 with TRBJ1-2; TRBD1 matches at 10 bases. The CDR3 consists of 15 residues. The V segment lost 6 bases and the J segment 5 bases; nucleotides outside the gene matches: 9. Germline V gene lookup returns CDR1 SNHLY and CDR2 FYNNEI. The CDR3 loop is CASRTGTGALYGYTF. CDR3 nucleotides: TGTGCCAGCAGGACAGGGACAGGGGCGTTGTATGGCTACACCTTC.

The chain recombines TRBV9 with TRBJ2-1; 7 bases fit TRBD1. Germline loops: CDR1 SGDLS, CDR2 YYNGEE. This CDR3 comprises 13 residues. J was trimmed by 9 bases and V by 0 bases; bases with no gene match: 3. Here the CDR3 reads CASSVDRGREQFF. In DNA form, the CDR3 reads TGTGCCAGCAGCGTAGACAGGGGCCGTGAGCAGTTCTTC.

The gene calls are TRBV6-5 and TRBJ2-2; tentatively, D is TRBD1 (5 bases). Trimming shortened V by 5 bases and J by 7 bases, and 11 bases separated the two germline ends. In germline, CDR1 is MNHEY, CDR2 SVGAGI. The length of the CDR3 is 13 residues. This CDR3 is CASSLREGGELFF. The CDR3 bases are TGTGCCAGCAGTCTCAGGGAAGGCGGGGAGCTGTTTTTT.

A word on this clone: Other DNA sequences within the sample encode an identical CDR3. The chain employs TRBV5-1 and TRBJ2-1, with 10 nucleotides matching TRBD2. J was trimmed by 2 bases and V by 0 bases; bases with no gene match: 2. CDR3 size: 16 residues. CDR1 is SGHRS, CDR2 YFSETQ, per germline. The CDR3 region is CASSLGSGGAYNEQFF. The DNA of the CDR3 is TGCGCCAGCAGCTTGGGGAGCGGGGGGGCCTACAATGAGCAGTTCTTC.

The rearrangement links TRBV20-1 to TRBJ1-1, with D unclear. The V and J ends lost 6 bases and 4 bases respectively, with 9 bases between them. This CDR3 is 11 amino acids long. The germline gives CDR1 DFQATT, CDR2 SNEGSKA (reference sequence). CDR3 region: CSASGGTEAFF. The CDR3 DNA follows: TGCAGTGCCAGCGGAGGCACTGAAGCTTTCTTT.